Listed below are T cell receptor beta chains from one sample, sequenced in a study of T cells after yellow fever vaccination. TCRdb reprocessed the 5' RACE reads via MiXCR and lists one record per CDR3 protein. The repertoire has roughly 500,000 distinct CDR3 sequences, 15% to 20% of them found once; the top ten carry approximately 14%. This specimen was PBMCs, taken 15 days after the yellow fever booster vaccination. The receptors derive from a man aged 25-40 years who received the YFV17D yellow fever vaccine. Each CDR3 is given with its conserved first and last residue. The D gene is left open where the match is weak. The size field is filled for only some rows; it gives once, few, many or a size class.

J: TRBJ2-2; size: -; V: TRBV7-2; D: -; DNA: TGTGCCAGCAGCTTAGCGTCAAACTGGAGGGAGCTGTTTTTT; CDR3: CASSLASNWRELFF
J: TRBJ2-7; size: few; V: TRBV6-6; D: -; DNA: TGTGCCAGCACTCCGGAGTTCTCCTACGAGCAGTACTTC; CDR3: CASTPEFSYEQYF
J: TRBJ1-2; size: many; V: TRBV6-2/TRBV6-3; D: -; DNA: TGTGCCAGCAGTTACGTCCAAAAGGGCTACACCTTC; CDR3: CASSYVQKGYTF
J: TRBJ2-5; size: few; V: TRBV7-8; D: TRBD2; DNA: TGTGCCAGCAGCTCGACTAGCGGGAGGCAAGAGACCCAGTACTTC; CDR3: CASSSTSGRQETQYF
J: TRBJ2-7; size: few; V: TRBV6-2/TRBV6-3; D: -; DNA: TGTGCCAGCCGGGGACCAACCTACGAGCAGTACTTC; CDR3: CASRGPTYEQYF
J: TRBJ2-3; size: few; V: TRBV4-3; D: TRBD2; DNA: TGCGCCAGCAGCCAAACCGGGACTAGGAATGAAGATACGCAGTATTTT; CDR3: CASSQTGTRNEDTQYF
J: TRBJ2-7; size: -; V: TRBV7-6; D: TRBD1; DNA: TGTGCCAGCAGCTTAGCTTACCGGGACAGCTACGAGCAGTACTTC; CDR3: CASSLAYRDSYEQYF
J: TRBJ2-3; size: few; V: TRBV18; D: TRBD1; DNA: TGTGCCAGCTCACCAGGCAGGGGGCCAGATACGCAGTATTTT; CDR3: CASSPGRGPDTQYF
J: TRBJ2-7; size: -; V: TRBV5-1; D: -; DNA: TGCGCCAGCAGCGACAGGACCTCGACCTACGAGCAGTACTTC; CDR3: CASSDRTSTYEQYF
J: TRBJ1-2; size: few; V: TRBV6-5; D: -; DNA: TGTGCCAGCAGTTACTCAGTACTTCTACACTATGGCTACACCTTC; CDR3: CASSYSVLLHYGYTF
J: TRBJ2-7; size: few; V: TRBV5-4; D: TRBD2; DNA: TGTGCCAGCAGCTTCGGCGGGAGAGGGGTCGGGGAGCAGTACTTC; CDR3: CASSFGGRGVGEQYF
J: TRBJ2-1; size: many; V: TRBV28; D: -; DNA: TGTGCCAGCAGTTTTCCCGGGAGTTCGAGGAACAATGAGCAGTTCTTC; CDR3: CASSFPGSSRNNEQFF
J: TRBJ2-1; size: few; V: TRBV29-1; D: TRBD2; DNA: TGCAGCGTTGTAAGGGAGGGCCTCTACAATGAGCAGTTCTTC; CDR3: CSVVREGLYNEQFF
J: TRBJ2-3; size: -; V: TRBV29-1; D: TRBD2; DNA: TGCAGCGTTGCCCAGCGGGACACAGATACGCAGTATTTT; CDR3: CSVAQRDTDTQYF
J: TRBJ2-7; size: -; V: TRBV5-1; D: -; DNA: TGCGCCAGCAGCTTGGACGGGATTTACGAGCAGTACTTC; CDR3: CASSLDGIYEQYF
J: TRBJ2-7; size: many; V: TRBV20-1; D: -; DNA: TGCAGTGCTAGAGAGGGTGGCTACGAGCAGTACTTC; CDR3: CSAREGGYEQYF
J: TRBJ2-7; size: -; V: TRBV6-6; D: -; DNA: TGTGCCGCAATACACGAGCAGTACTTC; CDR3: CAAIHEQYF
J: TRBJ2-3; size: few; V: TRBV3-1; D: TRBD1; DNA: TGTGCCAGCAGCCAAGCCGGGACAGGGGAATCAGATACGCAGTATTTT; CDR3: CASSQAGTGESDTQYF
J: TRBJ2-3; size: -; V: TRBV11-2; D: -; DNA: TGTGCCAGCAGCTGGGGAAGGGACACAGATACGCAGTATTTT; CDR3: CASSWGRDTDTQYF
J: TRBJ2-5; size: many; V: TRBV18; D: -; DNA: TGTGCCAGCTCACAGAATCAAGAGACCCAGTACTTC; CDR3: CASSQNQETQYF
J: TRBJ2-1; size: -; V: TRBV12-3/TRBV12-4; D: -; DNA: TGTGCCAGGAGTAAAAGTATGGAATACAATGAGCAGTTCTTC; CDR3: CARSKSMEYNEQFF
J: TRBJ2-1; size: -; V: TRBV6-5; D: TRBD1; DNA: TGTGCCAGCAGTTATGGGACAGCCTACAATGAGCAGTTCTTC; CDR3: CASSYGTAYNEQFF
J: TRBJ2-1; size: -; V: TRBV29-1; D: TRBD1; DNA: TGCAGCTTAACGGGACAGGATTACTACAATGAGCAGTTCTTC; CDR3: CSLTGQDYYNEQFF
J: TRBJ2-3; size: many; V: TRBV20-1; D: TRBD2; DNA: TGCAGTGCTTCCGGACTAGCGGGGAGAATAGATACGCAGTATTTT; CDR3: CSASGLAGRIDTQYF
J: TRBJ2-5; size: -; V: TRBV29-1; D: -; DNA: TGCAGCGTTGGAAAGGGGACCGACAGGGAGACCCAGTACTTC; CDR3: CSVGKGTDRETQYF
J: TRBJ2-1; size: -; V: TRBV6-6; D: TRBD1; DNA: TGTGCCAGCACCCTCAGGGGGCGGAATGAGCAGTTCTTC; CDR3: CASTLRGRNEQFF
J: TRBJ1-2; size: -; V: TRBV3-1; D: -; DNA: TGTGCCAGCAGCCAATCGGTAGGAAAACAAGGCTACACCTTC; CDR3: CASSQSVGKQGYTF
J: TRBJ2-5; size: few; V: TRBV10-3; D: TRBD1; DNA: TGTGCCACCGGGGACAGGGGACCCCAAGAGACCCAGTACTTC; CDR3: CATGDRGPQETQYF
J: TRBJ2-7; size: few; V: TRBV7-2; D: -; DNA: TGTGCCAGCAGCTTAACTTTCGGGAGAGTCCACGAGCAGTACTTC; CDR3: CASSLTFGRVHEQYF
J: TRBJ2-7; size: -; V: TRBV4-3; D: -; DNA: TGCGCCAGCAGCCAGGGACTTGGGGGGGAGCAGTACTTC; CDR3: CASSQGLGGEQYF
J: TRBJ2-1; size: -; V: TRBV24-1; D: -; DNA: TGTGCCACCAGTGAGGGGGGACGGACCAATGAGCAGTTCTTC; CDR3: CATSEGGRTNEQFF